This passage covers 28 T cell receptor beta chains from one sample sequenced in a study of cytomegalovirus exposure and HLA in healthy donors. The method was immunoSEQ multiplex PCR; TCRdb's version includes in-frame clones alone and lacks a portion of them. The sample records 150,000 to 200,000 clones, about 90% being singletons. The sequenced material came from PBMCs. The receptor set was obtained from a woman younger than 35 in good health and CMV-seropositive.

This clone was observed a single time. This sequence joins TRBV5-1 and TRBJ2-1; 7 nucleotides align to TRBD2. V lost 5 bases to trimming and J lost 2 bases; unmatched junction nucleotides: 7. Germline V gene sequence: CDR1 SGHRS, CDR2 YFSETQ. The CDR3 covers 15 residues. CDR3 residues: CASRGGEGPYNEQFF. CDR3 bases: TGCGCCAGCAGGGGTGGGGAGGGCCCCTACAATGAGCAGTTCTTC. The variable domain in full, with the rest retrieved from reference TRBV5-1 and TRBJ2-1, is KAGVTQTPRYLIKTRGQQVTLSCSPISGHRSVSWYQQTPGQGLQFLFEYFSETQRNKGNFPGRFSGRQFSNSRSEMNVSTLELGDSALYLCASRGGEGPYNEQFFGPGTRLTVL.

This chain connects TRBV7-9 to TRBJ2-1, with a tentative D call TRBD1 (5 bases). Germline loops: CDR1 SEHNR, CDR2 FQNEAQ (reference sequence). The CDR3 runs to 15 residues. Trimming removed 4 bases from V and 4 bases from J, with 14 bases in between. The CDR3 spells CASSSRGLGYNEQFF. In DNA form, the CDR3 reads TGTGCCAGCAGCTCTAGGGGTTTAGGATACAATGAGCAGTTCTTC.

The gene calls are TRBV30 and TRBJ2-3; D is perhaps TRBD2 (7 bases). The CDR3 spans 19 residues. Germline V lookup: CDR1 GTSNPN, CDR2 SVGIG (reference sequence). V shed 0 bases and J shed 1 base, with 23 bases lying between them. Here the CDR3 DNA reads TGTGCCTGGAGTGTACGTGGGGGGGGCCGTTTCCATGGCACAGATACGCAGTATTTT. It encodes CAWSVRGGGRFHGTDTQYF.

V is TRBV15 and J is TRBJ2-5, with D unresolved. This CDR3 region has 16 residues. Germline V gene sequence: CDR1 LNHNV, CDR2 YYDKDF (reference sequence). Trimming shortened V by 1 base and J by 1 base, and 13 bases separated the two germline ends. The CDR3 loop is CATSRGPSEIQETQYF. For the CDR3, the DNA is TGTGCCACCAGCAGAGGGCCCTCGGAGATCCAAGAGACCCAGTACTTC.

V gene TRBV6-1 combines with J gene TRBJ2-7; TRBD1 matches at 8 bases. From germline, CDR1 is MNHNS and CDR2 SASEGT. This CDR3 has 14 amino acids. J gave up 4 bases and V 7 bases, and 9 bases lay outside the gene matches. The CDR3: CASKRTGLRYEQYF. CDR3 bases: TGTGCCAGCAAAAGGACAGGGCTGAGATACGAGCAGTACTTC.

The chain links TRBV7-7 to TRBJ2-5, with 7 bases fitting TRBD2. The V gene end was trimmed by 2 bases and the J gene end by 5 bases; junction bases not matched to a gene: 5. There are 14 residues in the CDR3. CDR1 and CDR2 from the germline V gene are SSHAT and FNYEAQ (reference sequence). CDR3 DNA sequence: TGTGCCAGCAGCTTATTCGGGGAGGGCGAGACCCAGTACTTC. It encodes CASSLFGEGETQYF. The full variable domain, rest sourced from reference TRBV7-7 and TRBJ2-5, is GAGVSQSPRYKVTKRGQDVTLRCDPISSHATLYWYQQALGQGPEFLTYFNYEAQPDKSGLPSDRFSAERPEGSISTLTIQRTEQRDSAMYRCASSLFGEGETQYFGPGTRLLVL.

The chain combines TRBV7-2 with TRBJ2-5, with 9 bases lining up with TRBD2. Germline V CDR1 and CDR2: SGHTA, FQGNSA. The CDR3 is 14 residues long. V dropped 1 base and J dropped 5; count of bases not matched to a gene: 2. CDR3 nucleotide sequence: TGTGCCAGCAGCTTAGAAGGACTAGCGGAGACCCAGTACTTC. Amino acid sequence: CASSLEGLAETQYF.

The chain uses TRBV7-6 and TRBJ2-3; 10 bases match TRBD1. Germline V gene sequence: CDR1 SGHVS, CDR2 FNYEAQ. J gave up 8 bases and V 5 bases, and 10 bases lay outside the gene matches. This CDR3 contains 15 residues. CDR3 bases: TGTGCCAGCAGCACCCCGGGACAGGGGCGGGGTACGCAGTATTTT. This gives the protein CASSTPGQGRGTQYF. The full variable domain, with the rest looked up from reference TRBV7-6 and TRBJ2-3, is GAGVSQSPRYKVTKRGQDVALRCDPISGHVSLYWYRQALGQGPEFLTYFNYEAQQDKSGLPNDRFSAERPEGSISTLTIQRTEQRDSAMYRCASSTPGQGRGTQYFGPGTRLTVL.

The chain employs TRBV7-9 and TRBJ1-4; 9 bases fit TRBD1. The CDR3 totals 14 residues. The germline V gene encodes CDR1 SEHNR and CDR2 FQNEAQ (reference sequence). V was pared by 6 bases and J by 7 bases, with 6 bases of the junction left unmatched. The CDR3 sequence: CASSPGQGSEKLFF. Here the CDR3 DNA reads TGTGCCAGCAGTCCAGGACAGGGGAGTGAAAAACTGTTTTTT.

This clone occurred once. The chain links TRBV9 to TRBJ2-5; 12 positions agree with TRBD2. J lost 5 bases, V lost 0 bases, and 8 bases had no gene match. This CDR3 region has 17 residues. Germline V gene lookup returns CDR1 SGDLS and CDR2 YYNGEE. CDR3 region: CASSVDPSGGAQETQYF. The DNA of the CDR3 is TGTGCCAGCAGCGTAGATCCTAGCGGGGGGGCACAGGAGACCCAGTACTTC.

The chain carries TRBV29-1 and TRBJ2-2; the D gene is possibly TRBD1 (7 bases). The germline gives CDR1 SQVTM, CDR2 ANQGSEA. With 5 bases removed from V and 7 bases from J, the gap between germline ends came to 14 bases. This CDR3 is built from 13 residues. CDR3 sequence reads: CSVSYRGGGELFF. The CDR3 DNA reads TGCAGCGTTTCCTACAGGGGAGGCGGGGAGCTGTTTTTT.

J is TRBJ1-4 and V is TRBV5-8; D may be TRBD1 (5 bases). The CDR3 runs to 14 residues. Trimming pared 4 bases from V and 8 bases from J, leaving 15 bases between. Germline values: CDR1 SGHTS, CDR2 YDEGEE. The CDR3 bases are TGTGCCAGCAGCATCAGGGCTGTAGGGGAAAAACTGTTTTTT. It codes for CASSIRAVGEKLFF.

This clone came up once. This sequence joins TRBV4-1 and TRBJ2-7; D perhaps matches TRBD1 (5 bases). Trimming shortened V by 5 bases and J by 6 bases, and 14 bases separated the two germline ends. The CDR3 runs 13 residues. Per germline, CDR1 MGHRA and CDR2 YSYEKL. The CDR3 here is CASSTHSRVEQYF. The CDR3 DNA reads as TGCGCCAGCAGCACACACTCCAGGGTCGAGCAGTACTTC.

This chain links TRBV5-5 with TRBJ1-1; perhaps TRBD1 as D (5 bases). Trimming shortened V by 4 bases and J by 5 bases, and 15 bases separated the two germline ends. Germline V gives CDR1 SGHKS, CDR2 YYEKEE (reference sequence). The CDR3 has 14 amino acids. The CDR3 is CASSLIPGGTEAFF. The CDR3 bases are TGTGCCAGCAGCCTTATCCCCGGGGGTACTGAAGCTTTCTTT.

The V gene is TRBV6-5, the J gene TRBJ1-1; D is unclear. The V end was cut by 0 bases, the J end by 4 bases, with 12 bases between. CDR1 is MNHEY, CDR2 SVGAGI, per germline. This CDR3 is 15 amino acids long. Written as DNA, the CDR3 is TGTGCCAGCAGTTACTCTTCCCTCCGAGGCACTGAAGCTTTCTTT. Amino acids: CASSYSSLRGTEAFF.

This clone was recorded once. The gene calls are TRBV10-3 and TRBJ2-5; 13 bases are a match to TRBD2. V lost 6 bases and J lost 0; bases outside the gene matches: 7. Germline V CDR1 and CDR2: ENHRY, SYGVKD. The length of the CDR3 is 17 residues. In DNA form, the CDR3 reads TGTGCCATCAGCAAACTAGCGGGGGGGAAGTACCAAGAGACCCAGTACTTC. Translation gives CAISKLAGGKYQETQYF.

This chain connects TRBV5-4 to TRBJ1-1; 8 positions match TRBD1. CDR3 length equals 14 residues. Looked up from germline, CDR1 is SGHNT and CDR2 is YYREEE (reference sequence). Trimming at V came to 5 bases and at J to 3 bases, leaving 6 bases not matched to a gene. Here the CDR3 reads CASRVTGVDTEAFF. Written as DNA, the CDR3 is TGTGCCAGCAGGGTGACAGGGGTCGACACTGAAGCTTTCTTT.

This clone has only one observation. The chain recombines TRBV29-1 with TRBJ2-2, with TRBD1 identical over 8 bases. Trimming cost V 4 bases and J 1 base; bases outside gene matches: 8. The CDR3 sequence is 16 residues long. Germline V gene sequence: CDR1 SQVTM, CDR2 ANQGSEA. The CDR3 DNA reads as TGCAGCGTTGCCCCCCTGGACAGGGAGAACACCGGGGAGCTGTTTTTT. Translating gives CSVAPLDRENTGELFF.

The chain joins TRBV12-5 to TRBJ2-5; the match to TRBD2 covers 12 bases. The germline CDR1 and CDR2 sequences are LGHNT and FRNRAP. V trimming: 1 base; J trimming: 5 bases; junction bases outside the gene matches: 11. The CDR3 is 18 residues long. CDR3 loop: CASGLALASGGVGETQYF. CDR3 DNA: TGTGCTAGTGGTTTGGCCCTAGCTAGCGGGGGGGTAGGGGAGACCCAGTACTTC.

This sequence joins TRBV19 and TRBJ1-6; D gene uncertain. This CDR3 region has 15 residues. CDR1 and CDR2 (germline): LNHDA, SQIVND (reference sequence). V lost 3 bases to trimming and J lost 9 bases, with 15 bases between them. The CDR3 spells CASSMARFKGSPLHF. As DNA, the CDR3 is TGTGCCAGTAGTATGGCGCGGTTCAAAGGTTCACCCCTCCACTTT.

V is TRBV6-5 and J is TRBJ1-1; 8 positions match TRBD1. The CDR3 covers 14 residues. Trimming took 3 bases from V and 5 from J; bases not matched to a gene: 5. Germline V gene data show CDR1 as MNHEY and CDR2 as SVGAGI. As DNA, the CDR3 is TGTGCCAGCAGTTATTTACAGGGGGGAACTGAAGCTTTCTTT. Translating gives CASSYLQGGTEAFF.

V is TRBV28 and J is TRBJ2-6; 8 nucleotides agree with TRBD2. The CDR3 spans 14 residues. V lost 6 bases to trimming and J lost 7 bases; unmatched junction nucleotides: 5. Germline CDR1 is MDHEN and CDR2 is SYDVKM. This chain's CDR3 is CASSLAGGANVLTF. The CDR3 DNA reads TGTGCCAGCAGCCTCGCGGGGGGTGCCAACGTCCTGACTTTC.

The rearrangement joins TRBV5-1 to TRBJ2-7, with 11 bases identical to TRBD2. V shed 4 bases, J shed 3 bases, and the junction held 6 bases outside the gene matches. CDR3 length: 15 amino acids. Germline V gives CDR1 SGHRS, CDR2 YFSETQ. DNA for the CDR3: TGCGCCAGCAGCGTCGGGACTAGCGGAGTCTACGAGCAGTACTTC. Amino acids: CASSVGTSGVYEQYF.

This chain uses TRBV6-5 with TRBJ1-2; 8 positions match TRBD1. This CDR3 has 15 residues. Germline V gene data show CDR1 as MNHEY and CDR2 as SVGAGI. The trim removed 0 bases at V and 2 bases at J, leaving 2 bases unmatched. CDR3 in amino acids: CASSYSRGLNYGYTF. The CDR3 DNA reads as TGTGCCAGCAGTTACTCCAGGGGGCTGAACTATGGCTACACCTTC.

CDR3 bases: TGCGCCAGCAGCCAGGGACTAGCGGGTTTCTACAATGAGCAGTTCTTC. It codes for CASSQGLAGFYNEQFF. The V and J genes are TRBV4-3 and TRBJ2-1, with 12 bases matching TRBD2. Germline V CDR1 and CDR2: LGHNA, YSLEER. Germline trimming cut 3 bases from V and 3 bases from J; bases unmatched to any gene: 3. The CDR3 has 16 amino acids.

The chain carries TRBV7-8 and TRBJ2-5, with a tentative D call TRBD2 (5 bases). Germline lookup yields CDR1 SGHVS and CDR2 FQNEAQ. This CDR3 is built from 12 residues. V lost 4 bases, J lost 2 bases, and 5 bases lay in between. The chain's CDR3 is CASSWTQETQYF. CDR3 DNA sequence: TGTGCCAGCAGCTGGACTCAAGAGACCCAGTACTTC.

The rearrangement joins TRBV18 to TRBJ2-1; possible D gene TRBD1, 6 bases. V was shortened by 7 bases and J by 6 bases, with 13 bases between the two germline ends. There are 13 residues in the CDR3. Per the germline V gene, CDR1 is KGHSH and CDR2 is LQKENI. CDR3 loop: CASLGTSGNEQFF. CDR3 DNA sequence: TGTGCCAGCTTAGGGACAAGCGGCAATGAGCAGTTCTTC.

As for this clone: The same CDR3 can be traced to other DNA sequences in this sample. This chain joins TRBV7-3 and TRBJ2-3; the match to TRBD2 covers 7 bases. The trim removed 3 bases at V and 6 bases at J, leaving 3 bases unmatched. From germline, CDR1 is SGHTA and CDR2 FQGTGA. The CDR3 totals 13 residues. The CDR3 loop reads CASSLREGDTQYF. The CDR3, as DNA: TGTGCCAGCAGCTTGAGGGAGGGGGATACGCAGTATTTT.